The 20 T cell receptor beta chains presented below share a single source sample, sequenced in a study of cytomegalovirus exposure and HLA in healthy donors. Amplification used 60 Vbeta primers and 13 Jbeta primers. This table comes from immunoSEQ multiplex PCR, and its TCRdb copy is limited to in-frame clones, with some not included. The table includes roughly 150,000 clones, 81% detected once. The sample comprised PBMCs. The receptors were sampled from a man aged 45-65 years in good health and CMV-seropositive.

The chain carries TRBV11-2 and TRBJ1-6, with 12 bases matching TRBD1. This CDR3 region has 15 residues. V was pared by 0 bases and J by 10 bases, with 1 base of the junction left unmatched. Germline lookup yields CDR1 SGHAT and CDR2 FQNNGV. CDR3 residues: CASSLEGTGGSPLHF. CDR3 sequence (DNA): TGTGCCAGCAGCTTAGAAGGGACAGGGGGCTCACCCCTCCACTTT.

Only a few counts were recorded for this clone. V usage is TRBV29-1 and J usage is TRBJ2-5; TRBD2 might be the D (5 bases). Deletions cut 7 bases from V and 5 bases from J, with 14 bases between. This CDR3 is 12 amino acids long. CDR1 and CDR2 from the germline V gene are SQVTM and ANQGSEA. This CDR3 reads CSAGLAPETQYF. The CDR3 region has the DNA TGCAGCGCCGGACTGGCTCCTGAGACCCAGTACTTC.

The J gene is TRBJ1-5, the V gene TRBV30; perhaps TRBD1 as D (5 bases). Trimming cost V 4 bases and J 1 base, with 8 bases left between them. Germline V lookup: CDR1 GTSNPN, CDR2 SVGIG (reference sequence). CDR3 length equals 13 residues. CDR3 sequence (DNA): TGTGCCTGGAACGCAGGGAGCAATCAGCCCCAGCATTTT. This translates into CAWNAGSNQPQHF.

V and J are TRBV18 and TRBJ2-6, with unresolved D. The CDR3 has 16 amino acids. Germline V CDR1 and CDR2: KGHSH, LQKENI. Trimming pared 3 bases from V and 1 base from J, leaving 10 bases between. As DNA, the CDR3 is TGTGCCAGCTCACCTCCAGGTAGTTCTGGGGCCAACGTCCTGACTTTC. It translates to CASSPPGSSGANVLTF.

V is TRBV7-2 and J is TRBJ2-7; 7 nucleotides agree with TRBD1. V dropped 5 bases and J dropped 2; count of bases not matched to a gene: 9. Germline V gene lookup returns CDR1 SGHTA and CDR2 FQGNSA. The CDR3 has 15 residues. In DNA form, the CDR3 reads TGTGCCAGCAGCGTTGGGACAGCCTCCGCCTACGAGCAGTACTTC. This translates into CASSVGTASAYEQYF.

This rearrangement joins TRBV5-1 to TRBJ1-1; TRBD1 might be the D (6 bases). Trimming cost V 1 base and J 5 bases, with 12 bases left between them. The CDR3 extends over 14 amino acids. Germline V gene sequence: CDR1 SGHRS, CDR2 YFSETQ. The CDR3 nucleotides read TGCGCCAGCAGCTTGTTTCAGGGACAAACTGAAGCTTTCTTT. This encodes CASSLFQGQTEAFF.

The gene calls are TRBV18 and TRBJ1-3, with 8 bases identical to TRBD1. CDR1 KGHSH and CDR2 LQKENI come from the germline V gene. Unmatched junction bases numbered 10, after V lost 5 bases and J lost 4 bases. The CDR3 covers 16 residues. CDR3 protein: CASSGLQTGVGNTIYF. The CDR3 region has the DNA TGTGCCAGCTCAGGCCTACAGACAGGGGTCGGAAACACCATATATTTT.

This clone showed up just once. V is TRBV9 and J is TRBJ2-3; tentative D call: TRBD1 (6 bases). Between the trimmed V and J ends, which lost 2 bases and 6 bases, there was a span of 16 bases. CDR1 and CDR2 (germline): SGDLS, YYNGEE. This CDR3 has 15 residues. CDR3 DNA: TGTGCCAGCAGCGTGGGGATACAGGGAATGGATACGCAGTATTTT. Translation gives CASSVGIQGMDTQYF.

This clone was found a few times. This chain uses TRBV14 with TRBJ2-7; TRBD1 matches at 8 bases. Trimming took 0 bases from V and 0 from J; bases not matched to a gene: 4. Germline values: CDR1 SGHDN, CDR2 FVKESK. This CDR3 contains 16 residues. CDR3 protein: CASSQDSTGGSYEQYF. The DNA for the CDR3 is TGTGCCAGCAGCCAAGACTCCACAGGGGGCTCCTACGAGCAGTACTTC.

This sequence joins TRBV6-6 and TRBJ2-5; 11 bases line up with TRBD2. Germline values: CDR1 MNHNY, CDR2 SVGAGI (reference sequence). This CDR3 comprises 16 residues. With 0 bases clipped from V and 5 bases from J, the junction kept 5 bases outside the gene matches. The CDR3 DNA follows: TGTGCCAGCAGTTACTCGAGTAGCGGGAGGGGGGAGACCCAGTACTTC. It specifies CASSYSSSGRGETQYF.

The rearrangement links TRBV7-8 to TRBJ2-7; 8 bases are shared with TRBD2. V dropped 2 bases and J dropped 1; count of bases not matched to a gene: 4. Germline CDR1 is SGHVS and CDR2 is FQNEAQ. The CDR3 contains 15 residues. The CDR3 DNA is TGTGCCAGCAGCTTACTAGCGGGTAGGTCCTACGAGCAGTACTTC. Protein: CASSLLAGRSYEQYF.

V gene TRBV9 combines with J gene TRBJ2-7; weak D call: TRBD2 (5 bases). The CDR3 is 11 residues long. Trimming removed 9 bases from V and 4 bases from J, with 11 bases in between. Germline V lookup: CDR1 SGDLS, CDR2 YYNGEE. The CDR3 region has the DNA TGTGCCATCAATAGCGTATACGAGCAGTACTTC. Its translation: CAINSVYEQYF. The complete variable domain, with remaining parts taken from reference TRBV9 and TRBJ2-7, reads DSGVTQTPKHLITATGQRVTLRCSPRSGDLSVYWYQQSLDQGLQFLIQYYNGEERAKGNILERFSAQQFPDLHSELNLSSLELGDSALYFCAINSVYEQYFGPGTRLTVT.

The chain is built from TRBV4-1 and TRBJ2-7; 8 bases align to TRBD1. V lost 2 bases, J lost 7 bases, and 13 bases stayed unmatched. The length of the CDR3 is 16 residues. Germline V lookup: CDR1 MGHRA, CDR2 YSYEKL. The CDR3 coding sequence is TGCGCCAGCAGCCAATTCGCCGGGGACAGGACTTGGGAGCAGTACTTC. The encoded protein is CASSQFAGDRTWEQYF.

This clone occurred once. The V gene is TRBV7-8, the J gene TRBJ2-3; D might be TRBD2 (6 bases). Germline V gene data show CDR1 as SGHVS and CDR2 as FQNEAQ. The CDR3 spans 15 residues. The V end was cut by 4 bases, the J end by 5 bases, with 16 bases between. In nucleotides, the CDR3 is TGTGCCAGCAGCTCCCCCTGGCGGGGCCGAGATACGCAGTATTTT. Encoded protein: CASSSPWRGRDTQYF.

The chain recombines TRBV7-3 with TRBJ2-6; D is possibly TRBD1 (5 bases). Germline loops: CDR1 SGHTA, CDR2 FQGTGA. The CDR3 runs to 15 residues. V lost 2 bases to trimming and J lost 4 bases, with 9 bases between them. CDR3 in amino acids: CASSLGQPGANVLTF. CDR3 nucleotide sequence: TGTGCCAGCAGCTTAGGACAACCCGGGGCCAACGTCCTGACTTTC.

This chain links TRBV2 with TRBJ1-5; D is ambiguous. CDR1 SNHLY and CDR2 FYNNEI come from the germline V gene. The V end lost 1 base, the J end lost 2 bases, and 9 bases lay between the germline ends. This CDR3 comprises 15 residues. The DNA of the CDR3 is TGTGCCAGCAGTGAAGGTAGCCTGGGCAATCAGCCCCAGCATTTT. Amino acid sequence: CASSEGSLGNQPQHF.

CDR3 in amino acids: CASSMAATNEKLFF. The CDR3 nucleotides read TGTGCCAGCAGTATGGCTGCAACTAATGAAAAACTGTTTTTT. The chain has TRBV5-4 and TRBJ1-4; no definite D call. V lost 5 bases and J lost 0, with 8 bases in between. CDR1 is SGHNT, CDR2 YYREEE, per germline (reference sequence). CDR3 size: 14 residues.

V is TRBV11-2 and J is TRBJ2-5, with no clear D. Germline CDR1 and CDR2: SGHAT and FQNNGV. CDR3 length: 13 residues. The ends were cut back, 5 bases at V and 5 bases at J, with 12 bases in the middle. The CDR3 spells CASSPLASETQYF. CDR3 nucleotides: TGTGCCAGCAGCCCGTTAGCATCGGAGACCCAGTACTTC.

With respect to this clone: The junction differs from germline at one of its ends, possibly a read error. CDR3 coding DNA: TGTGCCGGCTCATTTGAAATCGGCAGGGGAATACATGGCTACACCTTC. This codes for CAGSFEIGRGIHGYTF. This chain joins TRBV18 and TRBJ1-2; D may be TRBD1 (6 bases). The CDR3 has 16 amino acids. In germline, CDR1 is KGHSH, CDR2 LQKENI.

The table lists this clone with a count of one. The chain employs TRBV11-2 and TRBJ2-5; 12 bases line up with TRBD2. Per the germline V gene, CDR1 is SGHAT and CDR2 is FQNNGV. The CDR3 totals 18 residues. V lost 3 bases, J lost 7 bases, and 15 bases stayed unmatched. The CDR3 DNA is TGTGCCAGCAGCTTGTCTAGCGGGGGGGTTCTCCCCTCAGGGACCCAGTACTTC. It specifies CASSLSSGGVLPSGTQYF.